Below, one T cell receptor (beta chain) is given with its context. In this sample, this clonotype turned up many times. No cognate antigen has been identified for it. Qualities for individual bases were not recorded, and no much larger clone is one base off. Library generation was performed with 5' RACE. Sequencing relied on an Illumina HiSeq 2500. A second PCR of about 7 to 12 cycles was run with a J-beta primer mix and a sample-barcoded 5' primer. Each TCR beta cDNA molecule received a unique molecular identifier from a template-switch 5' adaptor carrying 12 random nucleotides. Each sample yielded at least 2.5 million CDR3-containing paired-end reads. First-strand cDNA synthesis was performed from all RNA using the Mint cDNA synthesis kit, with priming by a TRBC-specific oligonucleotide. After uracil-DNA glycosylase treatment, a first 18-cycle PCR used universal primers M1SS and BC2_uni_R on all cDNA. As for the original processing: Normalization of each sample was performed by random selection of 1 million high-quality reads, each carrying a distinct molecular identifier. Reads sharing molecular identifiers were discarded rather than binned into consensus sequences. MiTCR, set to a Q25 quality threshold and the strictest error-elimination algorithm, was used for CDR3 identification, clonotype clustering and error correction. A nonparametric unseen species model with Euler transformation was used to estimate a lower bound on total TCR beta diversity. TCRdb handled the public reads itself, with Q25 trimming in fastp and clone calling in MiXCR, and kept productive beta chains. Every entry covers one CDR3 protein and lists the most common genes and DNA from its rows. In this record, the V and J calls reflect TCRdb's handling and not the investigators' own analysis. Present in this sample are approximately 290,000 distinct CDR3 sequences, roughly a quarter of which were seen just once. The biggest ten clones account for 29% of the sample.

CDR1 is given as SGHTA and CDR2 as FQGNSA, both from the germline V gene. At the junction V is shortened by 2 bases and J by 2 bases, with 14 bases in between. Measured from the cysteine to the phenylalanine, the CDR3 is 16 residues long. The retained sequence is limited to the CDR3, 48 bases, with the frame set at the first base. Systemically healthy Caucasian individuals from Russia, some 38 in total and aged roughly 6 to 95 years, were included as donors. Each donor gave ten milliliters of peripheral blood, collected into EDTA-treated Vacutainer tubes. PBMCs were isolated by Ficoll-Paque density-gradient centrifugation, with at least 7 million obtained per sample. Total RNA, at least 5.5 micrograms per sample, was extracted from PBMCs with Trizol reagent. For every donor, an aliquot of PBMCs went through flow cytometry to measure the percentages of naive CD45RAhigh/CD27high T cells. This record belongs to a study of blood T cells in healthy people across ages (dated by TCRdb to the mid-2010s). Regarding the research as a whole: In model experiments, roughly one uniquely barcoded TCR beta cDNA molecule per two T cells was captured by template switching. Using deep sequencing normalized with unique cDNA molecular identifiers, the study measured how TCR beta repertoire diversity changes with age. The donors were split into four age groups: young (average around 15 years), middle-aged (roughly 39), aged (about 56) and long-lived (roughly 88). To avoid experimental bias, donors of different ages were randomly spread across the sequencing lanes. The study analyzed two additional independent replicas of 1 million unique cDNA reads from the same blood draw for two donors, one aged 18 to 29 and one aged 80 or older.

Overall study outcomes, separate from this receptor: The long-lived group showed more naive CD4+ T cells, fewer expanded clones and increased TCR diversity than the aged group, suggesting age selection. Because donor CMV infection status was unknown, age-related changes in expanded clonotypes were potentially confounded. As age increased, observed TCR beta diversity per million T cells dropped in a roughly linear way, and a significant reduction was already evident by age around 41. Total diversity estimates from one million sequenced T cells were considered lower bounds and underestimates. The percentage of naive T cells measured by flow cytometry correlated strongly with observed TCR beta diversity. Conclusive comparison of naive and antigen-experienced compartments was prevented by the profiling of bulk unsorted PBMCs.

Sequencing was carried out using blood. This sequence was found in a woman in her sixties or seventies in good health. Rearrangement joined TRBV7-2 to TRBJ2-3; too little of a D gene remains to name it. The DNA sequence is given as TGTGCCAGCAGCTTAACTTCAGGCTCCACCACAGATACGCAGTATTTT. The resulting protein is CASSLTSGSTTDTQYF.